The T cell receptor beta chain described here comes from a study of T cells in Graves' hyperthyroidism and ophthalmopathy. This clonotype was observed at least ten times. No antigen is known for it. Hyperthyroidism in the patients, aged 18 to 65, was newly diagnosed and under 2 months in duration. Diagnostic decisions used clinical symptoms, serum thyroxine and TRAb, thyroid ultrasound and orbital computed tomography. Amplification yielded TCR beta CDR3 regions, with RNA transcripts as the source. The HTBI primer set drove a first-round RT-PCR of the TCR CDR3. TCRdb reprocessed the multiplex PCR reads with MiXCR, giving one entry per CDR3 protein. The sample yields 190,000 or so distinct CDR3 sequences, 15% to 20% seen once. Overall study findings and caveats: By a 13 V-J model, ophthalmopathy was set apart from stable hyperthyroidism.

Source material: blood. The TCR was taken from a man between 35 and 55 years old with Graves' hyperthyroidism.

CDR3 sequence reads: CASSPRDQETQYF. The CDR3 DNA sequence: TGTGCCAGCAGCCCCCGGGACCAAGAGACCCAGTACTTC. This chain joins TRBV4-2 and TRBJ2-5; no firm D call. The V end was cut by 4 bases, the J end by 0 bases, with 6 bases between. The CDR3 is made up of 13 amino acids. Germline V CDR1 and CDR2: LGHNA, YNFKEQ.